The next 30 T cell receptor beta chains were all read from a single sample in a study of cytomegalovirus exposure and HLA in healthy donors. The primer mix had 60 Vbeta and 13 Jbeta primers. Libraries were prepared by immunoSEQ multiplex PCR; TCRdb keeps only in-frame clonotypes and omits some of them. The table lists 95,000 to 150,000 clones, 65% to 75% of them singletons. Sequenced sample: PBMCs. The receptor set was obtained from a woman aged 50 to 60 in good health and CMV-seropositive.

The genes are TRBV5-6 and TRBJ1-4; possible D gene TRBD1, 6 bases. The V end lost 4 bases, the J end lost 8 bases, and 12 bases lay between the germline ends. CDR1 is SGHDT, CDR2 YYEEEE, per germline. CDR3 size: 13 residues. The CDR3: CASSGQGKEKLFF. CDR3 coding DNA: TGTGCCAGCAGCGGGCAGGGGAAAGAAAAACTGTTTTTT.

The rearrangement uses TRBV25-1 and TRBJ1-4; TRBD1 matches at 8 bases. Germline loops: CDR1 MGHDK, CDR2 SYGVNS. CDR3 length: 15 amino acids. Trimming took 5 bases from V and 8 from J; bases not matched to a gene: 10. The CDR3 DNA reads as TGTGCCAGCAGTAAAATACAGGGGGTTTCGGAAAAACTGTTTTTT. It specifies CASSKIQGVSEKLFF.

This clone appeared a few times. V is TRBV2 and J is TRBJ2-5, with D possibly TRBD1 on 6 matching bases. Trimming took 5 bases from V and 5 from J, leaving 15 bases between them. The CDR3 has 14 residues. Germline V gene lookup returns CDR1 SNHLY and CDR2 FYNNEI. CDR3 region: CASSSQGTRETQYF. The CDR3 DNA follows: TGTGCCAGCAGTAGTCAGGGGACGAGGGAGACCCAGTACTTC. Based on the CDR3 plus reference TRBV2 and TRBJ2-5, the full variable domain is EPEVTQTPSHQVTQMGQEVILRCVPISNHLYFYWYRQILGQKVEFLVSFYNNEISEKSEIFDDQFSVERPDGSNFTLKIRSTKLEDSAMYFCASSSQGTRETQYFGPGTRLLVL.

The J gene is TRBJ2-1, the V gene TRBV2, with 9 bases fitting TRBD2. The V and J ends lost 7 bases and 10 bases, in that order; junction bases with no gene match: 5. The CDR3 runs to 12 residues. Germline loops: CDR1 SNHLY, CDR2 FYNNEI. As DNA, the CDR3 is TGTGCCAGCAACTCCGGACTAGCGGAGCAGTTCTTC. It yields the protein CASNSGLAEQFF.

The J gene is TRBJ1-2, the V gene TRBV5-8, with a weak D call TRBD1 (5 bases). CDR3 length equals 13 residues. Trimming stripped 4 bases from V and 6 bases from J, with 13 bases between. CDR1 is SGHTS and CDR2 is YDEGEE in the germline V gene. As DNA, the CDR3 is TGTGCCAGCAGCCACCGCAGGGAAAATGGCTACACCTTC. Translated, it gives CASSHRRENGYTF.

About this clone itself: This specimen includes other DNA sequences encoding the same CDR3. The chain is built from TRBV2 and TRBJ2-7; 9 bases match TRBD1. The CDR3 has 12 amino acids. Per the germline V gene, CDR1 is SNHLY and CDR2 is FYNNEI. V lost 4 bases to trimming and J lost 6 bases; unmatched junction nucleotides: 1. CDR3 DNA: TGTGCCAGCAGTGGGACAGGGGTCGAGCAGTACTTC. It is translated as CASSGTGVEQYF.

V is TRBV19 and J is TRBJ2-3; the match to TRBD1 covers 8 bases. The CDR3 has 13 residues. The V gene's germline CDR1 is LNHDA and CDR2 SQIVND (reference sequence). Trimming took 4 bases from V and 4 from J; bases not matched to a gene: 1. For the CDR3, the DNA is TGTGCCAGTAGTAAGGGACAGGCAGATACGCAGTATTTT. It codes for CASSKGQADTQYF.

CDR3 sequence (DNA): TGCAGTACCCCCACAGGGGGGAGTAACTATGGCTACACCTTC. Translation: CSTPTGGSNYGYTF. The chain uses TRBV29-1 and TRBJ1-2, with 8 nucleotides matching TRBD1. Germline assignment: CDR1 SQVTM and CDR2 ANQGSEA. This CDR3 is built from 14 residues.

J is TRBJ2-3 and V is TRBV7-2; TRBD2 aligns across 9 bases. Trimming removed 2 bases from V and 5 bases from J; junction bases left unmatched: 8. The V gene's germline CDR1 is SGHTA and CDR2 FQGNSA. The CDR3 runs to 16 residues. The CDR3 sequence is CASSLRGGGVGDTQYF. DNA for the CDR3: TGTGCCAGCAGCTTAAGGGGCGGGGGGGTTGGAGATACGCAGTATTTT.

This chain connects TRBV4-1 to TRBJ1-5, with D maybe TRBD1 (5 bases). The V gene's germline CDR1 is MGHRA and CDR2 YSYEKL. This CDR3 region has 17 residues. Trimming removed 1 base from V and 3 bases from J, with 16 bases in between. CDR3 sequence (DNA): TGCGCCAGCAGCCAAGTTTTCGGGGGACCCGTCAATCAGCCCCAGCATTTT. This translates into CASSQVFGGPVNQPQHF.

The chain links TRBV11-2 to TRBJ1-2, with TRBD1 matching 10 bases. Germline CDR1 is SGHAT and CDR2 is FQNNGV. After removal of 6 bases from V and 6 bases from J, the junction contained 4 bases not matched to a gene. The CDR3 loop spans 13 amino acids. CDR3 in amino acids: CASRQTGGDGYTF. The CDR3 nucleotides are TGTGCCAGCAGACAGACAGGGGGCGATGGCTACACCTTC.

The rearrangement uses TRBV10-3 and TRBJ2-7; TRBD1 matches at 9 bases. The CDR3 extends over 14 amino acids. Germline CDR1 reads ENHRY; CDR2 reads SYGVKD. The trim removed 6 bases at V and 2 bases at J, leaving 5 bases unmatched. The CDR3 nucleotides read TGTGCCATCAGGGGACAGGGCCGAGCCTACGAGCAGTACTTC. It codes for CAIRGQGRAYEQYF.

V gene TRBV12-5 combines with J gene TRBJ2-1; 7 bases align to TRBD1. The CDR3 extends over 16 amino acids. Germline V gene sequence: CDR1 LGHNT, CDR2 FRNRAP. Trimming at V came to 1 base and at J to 6 bases, leaving 9 bases not matched to a gene. The CDR3 DNA follows: TGTGCTAGTGGTTTGGGGACAGGAAAAATCTCCAATGAGCAGTTCTTC. Translating gives CASGLGTGKISNEQFF. Full variable domain (missing parts from reference TRBV12-5 and TRBJ2-1): DARVTQTPRHKVTEMGQEVTMRCQPILGHNTVFWYRQTMMQGLELLAYFRNRAPLDDSGMPKDRFSAEMPDATLATLKIQPSEPRDSAVYFCASGLGTGKISNEQFFGPGTRLTVL.

The gene calls are TRBV29-1 and TRBJ2-1; D is perhaps TRBD1 (5 bases). From germline, CDR1 is SQVTM and CDR2 ANQGSEA. Trimming removed 2 bases from V and 1 base from J, with 9 bases in between. The CDR3 sequence is 14 residues long. CDR3 amino acids: CSVELRGSYNEQFF. The CDR3 DNA follows: TGCAGCGTTGAATTAAGGGGTTCCTACAATGAGCAGTTCTTC.

The V and J genes are TRBV18 and TRBJ2-5, with D unclear. CDR1 and CDR2 (germline): KGHSH, LQKENI. The CDR3 has 11 amino acids. V was cut by 6 bases and J by 1 base, with 3 bases left in between. CDR3 DNA sequence: TGTGCCAGCTCCCGCCAAGAGACCCAGTACTTC. It encodes CASSRQETQYF. The full variable domain, rest sourced from reference TRBV18 and TRBJ2-5, is NAGVMQNPRHLVRRRGQEARLRCSPMKGHSHVYWYRQLPEEGLKFMVYLQKENIIDESGMPKERFSAEFPKEGPSILRIQQVVRGDSAAYFCASSRQETQYFGPGTRLLVL.

The chain has TRBV10-3 and TRBJ1-2; D not certain. Germline-derived CDR1 and CDR2 are ENHRY and SYGVKD. With 2 bases removed from V and 0 bases from J, the gap between germline ends came to 10 bases. This CDR3 comprises 15 residues. The CDR3, as DNA: TGTGCCATCAGTGAGAGGGAGAATTCTAACTATGGCTACACCTTC. It yields the protein CAISERENSNYGYTF.

This chain's CDR3 is CASSIQGRGQYGYTF. CDR3 nucleotide sequence: TGTGCCAGTAGTATTCAGGGGAGAGGACAGTATGGCTACACCTTC. V gene TRBV19 combines with J gene TRBJ1-2, with D perhaps matching TRBD1 (6 bases). Trimming cost V 3 bases and J 5 bases, with 16 bases left between them. The CDR3 consists of 15 residues. The germline gives CDR1 LNHDA, CDR2 SQIVND (reference sequence).

This chain uses TRBV2 with TRBJ2-3; TRBD2 matches at 11 bases. The V segment lost 6 bases and the J segment 2 bases; nucleotides outside the gene matches: 7. CDR3 length: 16 residues. Germline V gene sequence: CDR1 SNHLY, CDR2 FYNNEI. The CDR3 spells CASRPFSGGDTDTQYF. In nucleotides, the CDR3 is TGTGCCAGCAGGCCATTTAGCGGGGGGGACACAGATACGCAGTATTTT.

The V and J genes are TRBV6-5 and TRBJ1-6; D is possibly TRBD1 (5 bases). Looked up from germline, CDR1 is MNHEY and CDR2 is SVGAGI. This CDR3 region has 16 residues. Deletions cut 2 bases from V and 10 bases from J, with 18 bases between. CDR3 nucleotides: TGTGCCAGCAGTTACAGCTATACCGTGTCAGGGTCACCCCTCCACTTT. It yields the protein CASSYSYTVSGSPLHF.

The V and J genes are TRBV10-3 and TRBJ1-6; weak D call: TRBD1 (6 bases). The CDR3 is made up of 17 amino acids. Looked up from germline, CDR1 is ENHRY and CDR2 is SYGVKD. Trimming left V 3 bases short and J 10 bases short, with 22 bases between. CDR3: CAISDPNRGIQASPLHF. The CDR3 nucleotides read TGTGCCATCAGTGATCCTAATAGGGGGATCCAAGCGTCACCCCTCCACTTT.

The V gene is TRBV5-1, the J gene TRBJ2-5; the D is unclear. CDR1 is SGHRS, CDR2 YFSETQ, per germline. V was clipped by 0 bases and J by 0 bases, with 9 bases between them. CDR3 length: 15 amino acids. The CDR3 DNA reads as TGCGCCAGCAGCTTGGCTCAGTACAACCAAGAGACCCAGTACTTC. It specifies CASSLAQYNQETQYF.

J is TRBJ2-7 and V is TRBV27; unclear D gene. V lost 5 bases and J 3 bases, leaving 11 bases between the germline ends. Germline V CDR1 and CDR2: MNHEY, SMNVEV (reference sequence). CDR3 length equals 13 residues. The CDR3: CASSPSVSYEQYF. The CDR3 DNA is TGTGCCAGCAGTCCCTCGGTGAGCTACGAGCAGTACTTC.

The chain is built from TRBV9 and TRBJ1-3, with 8 positions matching TRBD1. V dropped 0 bases and J dropped 0; count of bases not matched to a gene: 2. CDR3 length: 16 residues. Germline assignment: CDR1 SGDLS and CDR2 YYNGEE. The CDR3 reads CASSVVGTGSGNTIYF. In nucleotides, the CDR3 is TGTGCCAGCAGCGTAGTTGGGACAGGCTCTGGAAACACCATATATTTT.

This chain links TRBV5-1 with TRBJ2-3; 7 bases match TRBD2. Trimming cost V 1 base and J 4 bases; bases outside gene matches: 6. Looked up from germline, CDR1 is SGHRS and CDR2 is YFSETQ. CDR3 length equals 15 residues. DNA of the CDR3: TGCGCCAGCAGCTTGTGGGGGGGGTTCTCAGATACGCAGTATTTT. Translation: CASSLWGGFSDTQYF.

This rearrangement joins TRBV9 to TRBJ1-4, with 8 bases identical to TRBD1. J lost 6 bases, V lost 2 bases, and 6 bases had no gene match. This CDR3 spans 15 amino acids. Germline V lookup: CDR1 SGDLS, CDR2 YYNGEE. The CDR3 here is CASSVQGAPYEKLFF. DNA of the CDR3: TGTGCCAGCAGCGTCCAGGGGGCCCCGTATGAAAAACTGTTTTTT.

The CDR3 here is CASRASGGGQETQYF. CDR3 bases: TGTGCCAGCAGAGCTAGCGGGGGGGGCCAAGAGACCCAGTACTTC. The chain couples TRBV2 to TRBJ2-5, with 12 bases that match TRBD2. The CDR3 contains 15 residues. The germline V gene encodes CDR1 SNHLY and CDR2 FYNNEI. V lost 6 bases, J lost 1 base, and 3 bases stayed unmatched.

The CDR3 bases are TGTGCCAGCTCACCTTCACAGGGGGGCGCAGATACGCAGTATTTT. Residues: CASSPSQGGADTQYF. The chain couples TRBV18 to TRBJ2-3; 8 bases agree with TRBD1. V lost 3 bases and J lost 4; bases outside the gene matches: 6. The CDR3 is 15 amino acids. The V gene's germline CDR1 is KGHSH and CDR2 LQKENI.

J is TRBJ1-1 and V is TRBV5-1; a possible D gene is TRBD1 (6 bases). Germline CDR1 is SGHRS and CDR2 is YFSETQ. The V end lost 3 bases, the J end lost 4 bases, and 13 bases lay between the germline ends. The CDR3 spans 14 residues. CDR3 DNA sequence: TGCGCCAGCAGCTGGGACCAGGGGACCACTGAAGCTTTCTTT. Protein: CASSWDQGTTEAFF.

This clone appeared once. The CDR3 bases are TGTGCCAGCAGTGAAGTAAGGGGCGCCGGCCCTCGGCAGTACTTC. As protein: CASSEVRGAGPRQYF. V and J are TRBV2 and TRBJ2-5; TRBD1 is a possible D gene (5 bases). In germline, CDR1 is SNHLY, CDR2 FYNNEI. Trimming removed 1 base at V and 11 bases at J, with 20 bases between. This CDR3 comprises 15 residues.

This clone was observed a single time. The chain is built from TRBV7-2 and TRBJ2-1, with 13 bases lining up with TRBD2. V lost 5 bases, J lost 6 bases, and 4 bases stayed unmatched. This CDR3 has 15 residues. CDR1 is SGHTA and CDR2 is FQGNSA in the germline V gene. The CDR3 reads CASSPGLAGANEQFF. The CDR3 coding sequence is TGTGCCAGCAGCCCCGGACTAGCGGGGGCCAATGAGCAGTTCTTC.